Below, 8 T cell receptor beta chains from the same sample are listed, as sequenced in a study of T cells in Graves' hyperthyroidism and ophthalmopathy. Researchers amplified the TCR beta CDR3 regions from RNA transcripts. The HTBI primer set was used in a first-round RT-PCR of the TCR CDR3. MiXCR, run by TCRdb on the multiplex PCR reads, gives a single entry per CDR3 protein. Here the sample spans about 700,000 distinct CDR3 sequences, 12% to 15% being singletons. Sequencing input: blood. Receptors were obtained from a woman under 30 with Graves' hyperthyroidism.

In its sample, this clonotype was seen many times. CDR3 sequence: CASSHKDYEQYF. The DNA of the CDR3 is TGTGCCAGCAGCCATAAAGACTACGAGCAGTACTTC. The rearrangement links TRBV12-3 or TRBV12-4 to TRBJ2-7, with D unresolved. The CDR3 is 12 residues long. Trimming left V 6 bases short and J 3 bases short, with 9 bases between.

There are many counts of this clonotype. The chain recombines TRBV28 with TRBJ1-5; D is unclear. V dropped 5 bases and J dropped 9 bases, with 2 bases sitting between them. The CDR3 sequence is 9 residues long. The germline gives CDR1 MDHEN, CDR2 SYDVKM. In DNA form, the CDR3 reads TGTGCCAGCAGTCCGCCCCAGCATTTT. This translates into CASSPPQHF. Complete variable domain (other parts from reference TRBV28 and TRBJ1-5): DVKVTQSSRYLVKRTGEKVFLECVQDMDHENMFWYRQDPGLGLRLIYFSYDVKMKEKGDIPEGYSVSREKKERFSLILESASTNQTSMYLCASSPPQHFGDGTRLSIL.

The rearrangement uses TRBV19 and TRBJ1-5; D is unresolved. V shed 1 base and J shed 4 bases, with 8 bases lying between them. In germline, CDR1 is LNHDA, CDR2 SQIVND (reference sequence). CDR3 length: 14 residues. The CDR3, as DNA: TGTGCCAGTAGTATAGTTGGGCGGAATCAGCCCCAGCATTTT. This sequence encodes CASSIVGRNQPQHF.

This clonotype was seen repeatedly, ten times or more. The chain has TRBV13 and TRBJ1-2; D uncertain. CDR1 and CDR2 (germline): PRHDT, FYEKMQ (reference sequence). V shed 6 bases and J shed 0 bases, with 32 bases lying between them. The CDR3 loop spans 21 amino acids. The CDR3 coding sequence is TGTGCCAGCAGACTTAGCGGCAGGCTAGGTAGTATGTCCTCAACTAACTATGGCTACACCTTC. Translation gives CASRLSGRLGSMSSTNYGYTF.

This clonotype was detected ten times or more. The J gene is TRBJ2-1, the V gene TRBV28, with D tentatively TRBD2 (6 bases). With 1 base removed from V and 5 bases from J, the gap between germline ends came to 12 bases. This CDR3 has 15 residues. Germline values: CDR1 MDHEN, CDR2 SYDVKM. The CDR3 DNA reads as TGTGCCAGCAGTTTATCGCCCGGGACTGACAATGAGCAGTTCTTC. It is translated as CASSLSPGTDNEQFF.

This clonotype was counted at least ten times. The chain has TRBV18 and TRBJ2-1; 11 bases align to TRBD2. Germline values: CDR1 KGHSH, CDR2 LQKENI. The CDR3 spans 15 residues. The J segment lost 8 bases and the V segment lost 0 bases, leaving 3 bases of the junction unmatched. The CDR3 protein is CASSPPSGRAYEQFF. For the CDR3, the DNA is TGTGCCAGCTCACCACCTAGCGGGAGGGCCTATGAGCAGTTCTTC.

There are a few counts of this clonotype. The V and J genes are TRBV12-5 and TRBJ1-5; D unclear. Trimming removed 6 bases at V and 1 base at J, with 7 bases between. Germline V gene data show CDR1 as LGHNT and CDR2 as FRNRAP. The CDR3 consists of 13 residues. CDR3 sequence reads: CASGLDSNQPQHF. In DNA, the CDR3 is TGTGCTAGTGGCCTTGACAGCAATCAGCCCCAGCATTTT.

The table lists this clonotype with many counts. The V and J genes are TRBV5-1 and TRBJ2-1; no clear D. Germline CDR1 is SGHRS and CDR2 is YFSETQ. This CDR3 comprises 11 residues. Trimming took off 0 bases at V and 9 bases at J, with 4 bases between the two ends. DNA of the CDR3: TGCGCCAGCAGCTTGGCCGCTGAGCAGTTCTTC. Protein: CASSLAAEQFF.